This entry lists 10 T cell receptor beta chains sequenced from one sample in a study of blood T cell repertoires in COVID-19 (dated by TCRdb to about 2020). To prepare the library, the immunoSEQ multiplex PCR assay was applied. In TCRdb, the immuneACCESS table is reduced to in-frame sequences with V and J assigned. These tables do not hold every clone; where another copy was compared, an unresolved V gene accounts for under half, and the others remain unexplained. In all, the sample holds around 470,000 clones, and 90% of those were seen once. The leading ten clones occupy more than 0.55% of the sample. Sequencing was performed on PBMCs or T cells enriched from blood (not recorded which). These receptors were taken from a man younger than 30 who had recovered from COVID-19.

The rearrangement joins TRBV27 to TRBJ1-1; 10 nucleotides align to TRBD1. V lost 5 bases and J lost 1; bases outside the gene matches: 16. This CDR3 spans 19 amino acids. Per the germline V gene, CDR1 is MNHEY and CDR2 is SMNVEV (reference sequence). In DNA, the CDR3 is TGTGCCAGCAGTCCCACGACAGGGGGCTTTCTTTATGGGAACACTGAAGCTTTCTTT. Encoded protein: CASSPTTGGFLYGNTEAFF.

The rearrangement uses TRBV28 and TRBJ1-6, with TRBD1 as a possible D gene (6 bases). This CDR3 is 19 amino acids long. Per the germline V gene, CDR1 is MDHEN and CDR2 is SYDVKM. With 6 bases removed from V and 0 bases from J, the gap between germline ends came to 21 bases. The CDR3 spells CASRGRGGVLSSYNSPLHF. CDR3 sequence (DNA): TGTGCCAGCAGGGGTCGGGGGGGCGTACTGAGCTCCTATAATTCACCCCTCCACTTT.

The sample holds one count of this clone. The V and J genes are TRBV10-3 and TRBJ1-2; D not resolved. Per the germline V gene, CDR1 is ENHRY and CDR2 is SYGVKD. The CDR3 loop spans 12 amino acids. The V end was cut by 7 bases, the J end by 8 bases, with 14 bases between. CDR3 DNA: TGTGCCATCATGTCAGACGAGGGAGGCTACACCTTC. It specifies CAIMSDEGGYTF.

This chain links TRBV12-3 or TRBV12-4 with TRBJ1-6; no firm D call. This CDR3 spans 12 amino acids. The V gene lost 4 bases and the J gene lost 9 bases, with 7 bases spanning the gap. CDR3 residues: CASSSWPSPLHF. CDR3 sequence (DNA): TGTGCCAGCAGTTCCTGGCCTTCACCCCTCCACTTT.

With respect to this clone: The limits of the CDR3 on the DNA are not certain, so only TCRdb's listed CDR3 is given. The chain couples TRBV21-1 to TRBJ2-2; the D call in the table, TRBD2, was not verified against the DNA. TRBV21-1 is a pseudogene locus. The CDR3 numbers 16 amino acids, ends counted. The CDR3 sequence: CASSKDVGGGTGELFF.

The chain has TRBV12-3 or TRBV12-4 and TRBJ1-1, with D possibly matching TRBD1 (6 bases). V was shortened by 3 bases and J by 10 bases, with 9 bases between the two germline ends. There are 11 residues in the CDR3. The CDR3 region has the DNA TGTGCCAGCAGTTTCGAAGGGGGAGCTTTCTTT. This sequence encodes CASSFEGGAFF.

This chain links TRBV3-1 (or the pseudogene TRBV3-2) with TRBJ2-2, with D possibly being TRBD1 (6 bases). The germline V and J ends were trimmed by 1 base and 5 bases, with 8 bases remaining between them. CDR1 is LGHDT and CDR2 is YNNKEL in the germline V gene (reference sequence). This CDR3 comprises 14 residues. The CDR3, as DNA: TGTGCCAGCAGCCAAGCAGGGGTGACCGGGGAGCTGTTTTTT. This translates into CASSQAGVTGELFF.

The chain couples TRBV27 to TRBJ1-5; D is perhaps TRBD1 (5 bases). The CDR3 consists of 16 residues. V was shortened by 3 bases and J by 2 bases, with 14 bases between the two germline ends. Germline V gene sequence: CDR1 MNHEY, CDR2 SMNVEV (reference sequence). Here the CDR3 reads CASSFRGGGGNQPQHF. CDR3 DNA: TGTGCCAGCAGTTTTAGGGGCGGGGGAGGCAATCAGCCCCAGCATTTT.

This clone was seen more than once but under ten times. The J gene is TRBJ1-4, the V gene TRBV29-1, with 8 nucleotides matching TRBD1. The germline V gene has CDR1 SQVTM and CDR2 ANQGSEA. The CDR3 runs 15 residues. V gave up 6 bases and J gave up 5 bases; unmatched junction bases: 11. The CDR3 nucleotides read TGCAGCGTAATCCTCGACAGGGGCAGGAATGAAAAACTGTTTTTT. Amino acids: CSVILDRGRNEKLFF.

The rearrangement uses TRBV3-1 (or the pseudogene TRBV3-2) and TRBJ1-2; TRBD1 agrees at 7 bases. The CDR3 consists of 14 residues. With 4 bases clipped from V and 4 bases from J, the junction kept 6 bases outside the gene matches. CDR1 LGHDT and CDR2 YNNKEL come from the germline V gene (reference sequence). CDR3 protein: CASSPPGQPYGYTF. The CDR3 DNA follows: TGTGCCAGCAGCCCTCCGGGACAGCCCTATGGCTACACCTTC.